A selection of T cell receptor beta chains follows, all from one sample in a study of Graves' ophthalmopathy and Graves' hyperthyroidism. TCRdb independently ran MiXCR on the multiplex PCR reads; one entry per CDR3 protein. The data hold about 370,000 distinct CDR3 sequences, with about 17% observed a single time. What was sequenced was peripheral blood. The origin of the receptors is an adult woman with stable Graves' hyperthyroidism. CDR3s include the opening cysteine and the closing phenylalanine or tryptophan. Fields, in order: V gene, clone size, J gene, D gene, CDR3 DNA, CDR3 protein. D genes are given only for firm matches. Only some rows state a clone size, as once, few, many or a class for expanded clones.

V gene: TRBV29-1; clone size: many; J gene: TRBJ2-7; D gene: TRBD1; CDR3 DNA: TGCAGCGTTTGTGCAGGGGGCAGCTACGAGCAGTACTTC; CDR3 protein: CSVCAGGSYEQYF
V gene: TRBV18; clone size: few; J gene: TRBJ1-1; D gene: TRBD1; CDR3 DNA: TGTGCCAGCTCACCCGGGACAGAGAGAGAAGCTTTCTTT; CDR3 protein: CASSPGTEREAFF
V gene: TRBV4-2; clone size: many; J gene: TRBJ2-7; D gene: -; CDR3 DNA: TGTGCCAGCAGCCCATCCGGGGAAACTGCCCCCTACGAGCAGTACTTC; CDR3 protein: CASSPSGETAPYEQYF
V gene: TRBV6-1; clone size: many; J gene: TRBJ2-4; D gene: TRBD1; CDR3 DNA: TGTGCCAGCAGTCCGCGACAGGGTCCGCGTTCAAACATTCAGTACTTC; CDR3 protein: CASSPRQGPRSNIQYF
V gene: TRBV7-2; clone size: -; J gene: TRBJ2-7; D gene: -; CDR3 DNA: TGTGCCAGCAGCAAAAGGGACACCCGCTCCTACGAGCAGTACTTC; CDR3 protein: CASSKRDTRSYEQYF
V gene: TRBV28; clone size: many; J gene: TRBJ1-1; D gene: -; CDR3 DNA: TGTGCCAGCAGTTTTCCCCCGTTCGCTTTCTTT; CDR3 protein: CASSFPPFAFF
V gene: TRBV9; clone size: many; J gene: TRBJ2-5; D gene: -; CDR3 DNA: TGTGCCAGCAGCGTAAGAAGGGAGACCCAGTACTTC; CDR3 protein: CASSVRRETQYF
V gene: TRBV25-1; clone size: -; J gene: TRBJ1-4; D gene: TRBD1; CDR3 DNA: TGTGCCAGCACCAAAGCAGGGGGCCAAAGTGAAAAACTGTTTTTT; CDR3 protein: CASTKAGGQSEKLFF
V gene: TRBV5-1; clone size: many; J gene: TRBJ2-2; D gene: TRBD2; CDR3 DNA: TGCGCCAGCAGTTCTTTCGGACTAGCGGGGACCGGGGAGCTGTTTTTT; CDR3 protein: CASSSFGLAGTGELFF
V gene: TRBV7-2; clone size: -; J gene: TRBJ2-7; D gene: -; CDR3 DNA: TGTGCCAGCAGCTTGAGTGCTAGCACGAACGAGCAGTACTTC; CDR3 protein: CASSLSASTNEQYF
V gene: TRBV7-3; clone size: -; J gene: TRBJ1-1; D gene: -; CDR3 DNA: TGTGCCAGCAGCGCCCGAGGGGGGAAAACTGGAGCTTTCTTT; CDR3 protein: CASSARGGKTGAFF
V gene: TRBV12-3/TRBV12-4; clone size: -; J gene: TRBJ1-3; D gene: -; CDR3 DNA: TGTGCCAGCGCCCGACAGTCCTCTGGAAACACCATATATTTT; CDR3 protein: CASARQSSGNTIYF
V gene: TRBV14; clone size: many; J gene: TRBJ1-6; D gene: TRBD1; CDR3 DNA: TGTGCCAGCAGCCAACCGAGGGGGCCAGGATCACCCCTCCACTTT; CDR3 protein: CASSQPRGPGSPLHF
V gene: TRBV29-1; clone size: -; J gene: TRBJ2-7; D gene: -; CDR3 DNA: TGCAGCGTTCGGGCAGGGGCCTACGAGCAGTACTTC; CDR3 protein: CSVRAGAYEQYF
V gene: TRBV19; clone size: many; J gene: TRBJ2-7; D gene: TRBD2; CDR3 DNA: TGTGCCAGTAGTCATGGACTAGCGGCTGACGAGCAGTACTTC; CDR3 protein: CASSHGLAADEQYF
V gene: TRBV4-1; clone size: -; J gene: TRBJ2-2; D gene: TRBD2; CDR3 DNA: TGCGCCAGCAGCCAAGGGGGGACTAGCGGGAACACCGGGGAGCTGTTTTTT; CDR3 protein: CASSQGGTSGNTGELFF
V gene: TRBV6-1; clone size: many; J gene: TRBJ1-1; D gene: TRBD1; CDR3 DNA: TGTGCCAGCAGGCCAGGGACAGACACTGAAGCTTTCTTT; CDR3 protein: CASRPGTDTEAFF
V gene: TRBV6-1; clone size: -; J gene: TRBJ1-1; D gene: -; CDR3 DNA: TGTGCCAGCAGTAGGCCACAGAACACTGAAGCTTCCTTT; CDR3 protein: CASSRPQNTEASF
V gene: TRBV20-1; clone size: many; J gene: TRBJ2-7; D gene: -; CDR3 DNA: TGCAGTGCTAGAGATCCAGGGCCCCGCTACGAGCAGTACTTC; CDR3 protein: CSARDPGPRYEQYF
V gene: TRBV6-1; clone size: many; J gene: TRBJ1-5; D gene: TRBD1; CDR3 DNA: TGTGCCAGCAGTGAAATCGGACAGGGGCAGCGGCCCCAGCATTTT; CDR3 protein: CASSEIGQGQRPQHF
V gene: TRBV12-3/TRBV12-4; clone size: many; J gene: TRBJ1-2; D gene: TRBD1; CDR3 DNA: TGTGCCAGCAGTTTTTTCAGGGGGAGTAACTATGGCTACACCTTC; CDR3 protein: CASSFFRGSNYGYTF
V gene: TRBV12-3/TRBV12-4; clone size: many; J gene: TRBJ2-7; D gene: TRBD2; CDR3 DNA: TGTGCCAGCAGTTTAGCGGGACTAGCGGGAGGCCCGCTCTACGAGCAGTACTTC; CDR3 protein: CASSLAGLAGGPLYEQYF
V gene: TRBV7-3; clone size: many; J gene: TRBJ2-5; D gene: TRBD2; CDR3 DNA: TGTGCCAGCAGCTCCGGCGGGGGACTAGCAAGGGGAGAGACCCAGTACTTC; CDR3 protein: CASSSGGGLARGETQYF
V gene: TRBV18; clone size: many; J gene: TRBJ2-4; D gene: TRBD1; CDR3 DNA: TGTGCCAGCTCACTCGGGACAGGGTCAAACATTCAGTACTTC; CDR3 protein: CASSLGTGSNIQYF
V gene: TRBV15; clone size: many; J gene: TRBJ2-5; D gene: -; CDR3 DNA: TGTGCCACCAGTTCCAGGGCTTCGGAGGAGACCCAGTACTTC; CDR3 protein: CATSSRASEETQYF
V gene: TRBV12-3/TRBV12-4; clone size: many; J gene: TRBJ2-5; D gene: TRBD2; CDR3 DNA: TGTGCCAGCAGTTTGCTAGCGGGAGTTCTTGTTGGAGAGACCCAGTACTTC; CDR3 protein: CASSLLAGVLVGETQYF
V gene: TRBV20-1; clone size: many; J gene: TRBJ2-7; D gene: TRBD1; CDR3 DNA: TGCAGTGCTAGTACAGGGGGACGACTGGAGCAGTACTTC; CDR3 protein: CSASTGGRLEQYF
V gene: TRBV11-3; clone size: many; J gene: TRBJ2-7; D gene: -; CDR3 DNA: TGTGCCAGCAGCCTCGGGGTAACCAACGAGCAGTACTTC; CDR3 protein: CASSLGVTNEQYF
V gene: TRBV6-1; clone size: many; J gene: TRBJ2-7; D gene: -; CDR3 DNA: TGTGCCAGCAGTCCCCCGTTGACCCACGAGCAGTACTTC; CDR3 protein: CASSPPLTHEQYF
V gene: TRBV7-6; clone size: many; J gene: TRBJ2-7; D gene: TRBD2; CDR3 DNA: TGTGCCAGCAGCCCGAAACTAGCGGGACCATCCTACGAGCAGTACTTC; CDR3 protein: CASSPKLAGPSYEQYF
V gene: TRBV20-1; clone size: many; J gene: TRBJ2-4; D gene: TRBD2; CDR3 DNA: TGCAGTGCTATTCCTAGCGGGGTGATACTAGCCAAAAACATTCAGTACTTC; CDR3 protein: CSAIPSGVILAKNIQYF